This T cell receptor beta chain was recorded in a study of T cells in Graves' hyperthyroidism and ophthalmopathy. General study results and limits: Expanded thyroid clonotypes (above 0.001) were mostly also found in blood.

The V and J ends lost 1 base and 5 bases respectively, with 23 bases between them. The CDR3 spans 18 residues. CDR1 and CDR2 (germline): SGHTA, FQGNSA. Hyperthyroidism was newly diagnosed in patients aged 18 to 65 (duration under 2 months). Exclusion criteria comprised uncontrolled infection, other autoimmune disease, pregnancy or lactation. Regarding this clonotype: Antigen: not known.

RNA transcripts provided the source from which TCR beta CDR3 regions were amplified. The TCR CDR3 was amplified in a first-round RT-PCR using the HTBI primer set. MiXCR was run by TCRdb on the multiplex PCR reads, yielding one entry per CDR3 protein. The sample includes a few hundred thousand distinct CDR3 sequences, more than 15% of them seen just once. J is TRBJ2-5 and V is TRBV7-2; D is perhaps TRBD1 or TRBD2 (6 bases each). The sequencing input was blood. The source of this sequence is a woman under 40 with Graves' hyperthyroidism. The CDR3, as DNA: TGTGCCAGCAGCTTAGGTTTGGGGGGCAGGGACACCGGGGAGACCCAGTACTTC. Protein sequence: CASSLGLGGRDTGETQYF.